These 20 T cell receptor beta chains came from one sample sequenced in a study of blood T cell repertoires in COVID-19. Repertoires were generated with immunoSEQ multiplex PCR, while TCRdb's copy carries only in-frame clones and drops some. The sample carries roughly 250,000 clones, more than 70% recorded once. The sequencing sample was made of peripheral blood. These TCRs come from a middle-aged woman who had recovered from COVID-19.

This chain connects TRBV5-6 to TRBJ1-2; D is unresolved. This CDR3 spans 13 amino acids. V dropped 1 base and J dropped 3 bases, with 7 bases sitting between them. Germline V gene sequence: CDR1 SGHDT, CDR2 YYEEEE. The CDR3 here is CASSLSRDYGYTF. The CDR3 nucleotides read TGTGCCAGCAGCTTGTCCCGGGACTATGGCTACACCTTC.

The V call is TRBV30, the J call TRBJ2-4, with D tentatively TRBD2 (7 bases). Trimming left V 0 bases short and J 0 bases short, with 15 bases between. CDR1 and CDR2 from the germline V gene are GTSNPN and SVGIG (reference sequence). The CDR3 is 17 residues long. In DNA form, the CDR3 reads TGTGCCTGGAGTGTTGTCTTGCGGGGGCGAGCCAAAAACATTCAGTACTTC. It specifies CAWSVVLRGRAKNIQYF.

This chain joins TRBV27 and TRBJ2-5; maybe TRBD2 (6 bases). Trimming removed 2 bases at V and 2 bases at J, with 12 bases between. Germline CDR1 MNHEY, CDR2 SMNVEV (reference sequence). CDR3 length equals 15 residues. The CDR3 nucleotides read TGTGCCAGCAGTTTAAGGTCGGGGAGGCAAGAGACCCAGTACTTC. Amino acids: CASSLRSGRQETQYF.

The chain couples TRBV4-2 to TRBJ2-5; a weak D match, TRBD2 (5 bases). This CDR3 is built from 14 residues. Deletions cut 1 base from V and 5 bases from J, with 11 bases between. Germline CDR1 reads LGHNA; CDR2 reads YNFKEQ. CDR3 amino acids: CASSQGRIGETQYF. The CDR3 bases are TGTGCCAGCAGCCAAGGGAGGATAGGGGAGACCCAGTACTTC.

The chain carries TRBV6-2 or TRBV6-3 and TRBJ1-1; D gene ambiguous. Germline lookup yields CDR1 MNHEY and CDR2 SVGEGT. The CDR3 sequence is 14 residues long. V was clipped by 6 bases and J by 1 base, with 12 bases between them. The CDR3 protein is CASSQGRENTEAFF. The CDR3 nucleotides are TGTGCCAGCAGCCAAGGGAGAGAGAACACTGAAGCTTTCTTT.

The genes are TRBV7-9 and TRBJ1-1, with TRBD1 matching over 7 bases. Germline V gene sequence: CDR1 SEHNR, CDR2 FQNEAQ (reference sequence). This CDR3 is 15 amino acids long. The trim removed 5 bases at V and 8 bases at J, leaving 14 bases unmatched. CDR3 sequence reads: CASSRGREGALEAFF. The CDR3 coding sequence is TGTGCCAGCAGCCGCGGGAGGGAGGGGGCACTGGAAGCTTTCTTT.

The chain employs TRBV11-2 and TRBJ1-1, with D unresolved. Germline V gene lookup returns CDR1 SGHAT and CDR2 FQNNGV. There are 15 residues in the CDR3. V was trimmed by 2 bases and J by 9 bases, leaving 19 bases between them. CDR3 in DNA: TGTGCCAGCAGCTTAATCCGTAGCACCCTCCCTAAAGCTTTCTTT. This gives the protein CASSLIRSTLPKAFF.

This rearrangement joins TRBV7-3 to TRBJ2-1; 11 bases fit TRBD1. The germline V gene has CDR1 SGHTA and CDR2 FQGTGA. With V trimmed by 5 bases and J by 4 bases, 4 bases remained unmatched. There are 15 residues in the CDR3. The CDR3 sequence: CASSTDRGQYNEQFF. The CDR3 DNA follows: TGTGCCAGCAGCACGGACAGGGGGCAGTACAATGAGCAGTTCTTC.

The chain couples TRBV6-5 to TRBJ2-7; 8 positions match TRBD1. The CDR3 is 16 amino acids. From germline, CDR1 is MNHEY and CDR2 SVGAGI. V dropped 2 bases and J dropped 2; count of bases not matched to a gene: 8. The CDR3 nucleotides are TGTGCCAGCAGTTACCAGGCGGACAGGGAAACCTACGAGCAGTACTTC. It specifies CASSYQADRETYEQYF.

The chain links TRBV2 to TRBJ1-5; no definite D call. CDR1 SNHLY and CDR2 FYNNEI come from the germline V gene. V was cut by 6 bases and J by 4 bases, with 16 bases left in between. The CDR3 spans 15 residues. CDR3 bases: TGTGCCAGCAGGGCGGGTTCCACGCCGAATCAGCCCCAGCATTTT. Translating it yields CASRAGSTPNQPQHF.

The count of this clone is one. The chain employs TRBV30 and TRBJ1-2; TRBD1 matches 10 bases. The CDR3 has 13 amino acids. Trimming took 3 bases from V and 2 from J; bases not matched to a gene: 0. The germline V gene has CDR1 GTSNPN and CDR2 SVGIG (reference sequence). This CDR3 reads CAWRDRGNYGYTF. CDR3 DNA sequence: TGTGCCTGGAGGGACAGGGGGAACTATGGCTACACCTTC.

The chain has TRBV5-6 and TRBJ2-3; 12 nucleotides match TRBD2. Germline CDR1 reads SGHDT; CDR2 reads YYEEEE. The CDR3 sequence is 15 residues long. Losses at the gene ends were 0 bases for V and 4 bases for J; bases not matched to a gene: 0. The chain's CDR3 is CASSLGLAGADTQYF. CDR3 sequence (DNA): TGTGCCAGCAGCTTGGGACTAGCGGGAGCAGATACGCAGTATTTT.

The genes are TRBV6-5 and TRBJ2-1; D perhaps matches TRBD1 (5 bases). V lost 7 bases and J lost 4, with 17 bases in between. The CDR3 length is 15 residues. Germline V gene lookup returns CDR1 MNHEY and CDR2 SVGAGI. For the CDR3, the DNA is TGTGCCAGCACCCAGGGTATCGGGCTTTACAATGAGCAGTTCTTC. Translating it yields CASTQGIGLYNEQFF.

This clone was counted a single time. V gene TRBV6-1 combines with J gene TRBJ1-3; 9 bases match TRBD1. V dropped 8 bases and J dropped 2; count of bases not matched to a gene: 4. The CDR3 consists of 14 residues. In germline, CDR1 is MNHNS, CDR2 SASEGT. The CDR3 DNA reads TGTGCCAGCCCGGGACAGGGCCCTGGAAACACCATATATTTT. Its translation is CASPGQGPGNTIYF.

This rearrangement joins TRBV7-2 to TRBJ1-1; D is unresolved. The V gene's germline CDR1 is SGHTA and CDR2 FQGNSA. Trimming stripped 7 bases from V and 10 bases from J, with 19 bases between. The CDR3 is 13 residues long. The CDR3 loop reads CASTPRAGVSAFF. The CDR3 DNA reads TGTGCCAGCACCCCGAGGGCGGGTGTGTCAGCTTTCTTT.

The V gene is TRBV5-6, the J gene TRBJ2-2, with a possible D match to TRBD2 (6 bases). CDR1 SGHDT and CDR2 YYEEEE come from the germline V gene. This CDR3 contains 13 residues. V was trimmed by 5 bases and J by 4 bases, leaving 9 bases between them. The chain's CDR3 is CASSTGVTGELFF. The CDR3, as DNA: TGTGCCAGCAGTACGGGGGTCACCGGGGAGCTGTTTTTT.

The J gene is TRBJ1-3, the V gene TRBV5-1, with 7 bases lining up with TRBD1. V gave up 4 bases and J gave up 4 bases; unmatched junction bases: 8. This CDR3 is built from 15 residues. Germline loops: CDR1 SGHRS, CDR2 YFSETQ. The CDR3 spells CASSAGQQRGNTIYF. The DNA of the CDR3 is TGCGCCAGCAGCGCGGGACAGCAAAGGGGAAACACCATATATTTT.

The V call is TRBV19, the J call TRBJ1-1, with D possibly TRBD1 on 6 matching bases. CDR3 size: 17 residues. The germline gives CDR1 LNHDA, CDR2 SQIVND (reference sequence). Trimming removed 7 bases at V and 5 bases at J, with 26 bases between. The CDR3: CASKRGGGSGWRTEAFF. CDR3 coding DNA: TGTGCCAGTAAGCGGGGGGGCGGGTCAGGTTGGCGGACTGAAGCTTTCTTT.

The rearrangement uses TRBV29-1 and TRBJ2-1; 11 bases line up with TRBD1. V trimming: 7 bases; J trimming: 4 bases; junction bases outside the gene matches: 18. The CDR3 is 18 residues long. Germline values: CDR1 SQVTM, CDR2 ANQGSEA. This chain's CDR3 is CSGTPGTGGLGGYNEQFF. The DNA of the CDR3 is TGCAGCGGAACCCCCGGGACAGGGGGACTAGGGGGTTACAATGAGCAGTTCTTC.

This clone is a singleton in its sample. CDR3 coding DNA: TGTGCCAGCAGTGGGACAGGGTGGGGAAACATTCAGTACTTC. This codes for CASSGTGWGNIQYF. This chain joins TRBV2 and TRBJ2-4; 8 nucleotides agree with TRBD1. V trimming: 4 bases; J trimming: 6 bases; junction bases outside the gene matches: 5. The CDR3 runs to 14 residues. Germline CDR1 SNHLY, CDR2 FYNNEI.